This is a list of T cell receptor beta chains from one sample in a study of T cell responses to AZD1222 COVID-19 vaccine. Measured with immunoSEQ multiplex PCR; TCRdb has only the in-frame clones, and not every one. This table holds roughly 110,000 clones, about 85% found once. Sequencing used peripheral blood, obtained 28 days after the second AZD1222 dose. Receptor source: an adult who received the AZD1222 COVID-19 vaccine. Each CDR3 is given with its conserved first and last residue. A D gene is named only where the DNA matches it firmly.

>-|TRBV11-2|TRBJ2-7
CASSSSNEQYF
TGTGCCAGCAGCTCCTCGAACGAGCAGTACTTC
>TRBD1|TRBV5-1|TRBJ2-7
CASSLPGQGYYEQYF
TGCGCCAGCAGCTTGCCGGGACAGGGTTACTACGAGCAGTACTTC
>TRBD1|TRBV28|TRBJ2-7
CASSPWDRERHEQYF
TGTGCCAGCAGTCCATGGGACAGGGAGCGGCACGAGCAGTACTTC
>TRBD1|TRBV5-1|TRBJ1-6
CASSLGTGDSPLHF
TGCGCCAGCAGCTTGGGGACAGGTGATTCACCCCTCCACTTT
>TRBD1|TRBV28|TRBJ1-2
CASSNLQGVTSGYTF
TGTGCCAGCAGTAATTTACAGGGGGTGACCTCAGGCTACACCTTC
>-|TRBV7-8|TRBJ1-1
CASSLVKWRFGDTEAFF
TGTGCCAGCAGCTTAGTGAAGTGGAGGTTCGGGGACACTGAAGCTTTCTTT
>TRBD1|TRBV28|TRBJ2-7
CASSTTGGSTYEQYF
TGTGCCAGCAGTACTACAGGGGGTAGTACCTACGAGCAGTACTTC
>-|TRBV7-2|TRBJ2-7
CASSLAISSYEQYF
TGTGCCAGCAGCTTAGCGATTAGCTCCTACGAGCAGTACTTC
>-|TRBV9|TRBJ2-2
CASSVGTGLNTGELFF
TGTGCCAGCAGCGTAGGTACAGGGCTGAACACCGGGGAGCTGTTTTTT
>TRBD1|TRBV2|TRBJ1-5
CASSDDRGNQPQHF
TGTGCCAGCAGCGACGACAGGGGCAATCAGCCCCAGCATTTT